The rows below give T cell receptor beta chains drawn from one sample of a study of cytomegalovirus exposure and HLA in healthy donors. Sequencing was performed with immunoSEQ multiplex PCR; in TCRdb, only in-frame clones are kept and a portion is missing. Among about 200,000 clones listed, 80% to 90% were seen once. The sequencing sample was made of PBMCs. The receptors come from a woman aged 25 to 39 in good health and CMV-seronegative. Each CDR3 is given with its conserved first and last residue. A D gene is named only where the DNA matches it firmly. Rows give clone size only sometimes, using once, few, many, or a class for an expanded clone.

TRBD1,TRBV6-5,NA,TRBJ1-2,CASKTLTGVYGYTF,TGTGCCAGTAAAACGCTAACAGGGGTCTATGGCTACACCTTC
TRBD1,TRBV27,NA,TRBJ1-5,CASRRTGVDNQPQHF,TGTGCCAGCAGGAGGACAGGGGTGGACAATCAGCCCCAGCATTTT
NA,TRBV7-2,NA,TRBJ2-7,CASSLVRGVSYEQYF,TGTGCCAGCAGCTTAGTCCGCGGGGTCTCCTACGAGCAGTACTTC
TRBD2,TRBV11-2,NA,TRBJ2-1,CASSPGLAGDEQFF,TGTGCCAGCAGCCCGGGACTAGCGGGAGATGAGCAGTTCTTC
NA,TRBV25-1,once,TRBJ2-3,CASRWTDTQYF,TGTGCCAGCCGGTGGACAGATACGCAGTATTTT
TRBD1,TRBV2,NA,TRBJ1-2,CASSESRGQGPGYGYTF,TGTGCCAGCAGTGAAAGCAGGGGGCAAGGTCCTGGCTATGGCTACACCTTC
NA,TRBV29-1,NA,TRBJ2-1,CSVQGRADLNNEQFF,TGCAGCGTTCAGGGGCGAGCGGATCTCAACAATGAGCAGTTCTTC
NA,TRBV14,NA,TRBJ2-1,CASSPRGALACEQFF,TGTGCCAGCAGCCCCCGGGGGGCTTTGGCGTGTGAGCAGTTCTTC
TRBD1,TRBV6-1,NA,TRBJ2-1,CASSQDRGFEQFF,TGTGCCAGCAGTCAAGACAGGGGTTTTGAGCAGTTCTTC
NA,TRBV9,few,TRBJ1-2,CASSVAGQNNYGYTF,TGTGCCAGCAGCGTAGCCGGACAGAATAACTATGGCTACACCTTC
TRBD2,TRBV7-9,NA,TRBJ2-1,CASSLVVAGLNEQFF,TGTGCCAGCAGCTTAGTCGTAGCGGGACTGAATGAGCAGTTCTTC
TRBD2,TRBV29-1,NA,TRBJ2-7,CSVTGTSPTEQYF,TGCAGCGTCACCGGGACTAGCCCGACCGAGCAGTACTTC
TRBD1,TRBV11-2,NA,TRBJ1-1,CASSPQGARTEAFF,TGTGCCAGCAGCCCCCAGGGGGCGCGGACTGAAGCTTTCTTT
TRBD1,TRBV13,NA,TRBJ2-7,CASSADRGGEQYF,TGTGCCAGCAGCGCGGACAGGGGCGGTGAGCAGTACTTC